The rows below give T cell receptor beta chains drawn from one sample of a study of shared clonotypes between healthy human individuals. TCRdb's copy holds only in-frame clones and misses some; the assay was immunoSEQ multiplex PCR. The sample records around 1 million clones, approximately 80% being singletons. Sequenced: memory CD4+ T cells sorted from blood. Every receptor here comes from a man younger than 35 in good health. Each CDR3 is given with its conserved first and last residue. D genes are given only for firm matches. Only some rows state a clone size, as once, few, many or a class for expanded clones.

j_call | d_call | v_call | clone_size | cdr3_aa | cdr3_nt
TRBJ1-1 | TRBD1 | TRBV2 | NA | CASGGQGYTEAFF | TGTGCCTCCGGGGGACAGGGATACACTGAAGCTTTCTTT
TRBJ1-2 | NA | TRBV6-5 | NA | CASSYESLGGNGYTF | TGTGCCAGCAGTTACGAATCCCTAGGGGGGAATGGCTACACCTTC
TRBJ1-4 | NA | TRBV20-1 | NA | CSAPSMEKLFF | TGCAGTGCTCCTTCCATGGAAAAACTGTTTTTT
TRBJ2-1 | NA | TRBV7-6 | NA | CASSLLGGLAIYNEQFF | TGTGCCAGCAGCTTACTCGGAGGTCTAGCGATATACAATGAGCAGTTCTTC
TRBJ2-7 | TRBD1 | TRBV28 | NA | CASSQDRASAEQYF | TGTGCCAGCAGCCAGGACAGGGCTAGTGCCGAGCAGTACTTC
TRBJ2-7 | NA | TRBV7-2 | few | CASSLRTLSSYEQYF | TGTGCCAGCAGCTTAAGGACACTAAGCTCCTACGAGCAGTACTTC
TRBJ1-1 | TRBD1 | TRBV7-9 | NA | CASSYPGQGSEVNTEAFF | TGTGCCAGCAGCTACCCGGGACAGGGTTCGGAGGTAAACACTGAAGCTTTCTTT
TRBJ2-5 | TRBD2 | TRBV5-1 | NA | CASRSTSGKETQYF | TGCGCCAGCAGGTCGACTAGCGGGAAAGAGACCCAGTACTTC
TRBJ1-2 | NA | TRBV19 | NA | CASSTDLGRGYGYTF | TGTGCCAGTAGCACAGACCTGGGGAGGGGCTATGGCTACACCTTC
TRBJ2-7 | TRBD2 | TRBV7-6 | NA | CASSLGSGRAKYEQYF | TGTGCCAGCAGCTTAGGGAGCGGGAGGGCCAAGTACGAGCAGTACTTC
TRBJ1-6 | NA | TRBV6-5 | once | CASGLRQTNSPLHF | TGTGCCAGCGGTCTCAGACAAACCAATTCACCCCTCCACTTT
TRBJ2-7 | NA | TRBV4-3 | once | CASSQDSGATYEQYF | TGCGCCAGCAGCCAAGATTCGGGAGCTACCTACGAGCAGTACTTC
TRBJ2-1 | TRBD2 | TRBV7-9 | NA | CASSPVLAGSNEQFF | TGTGCCAGCAGCCCGGTCCTAGCGGGATCGAATGAGCAGTTCTTC
TRBJ1-3 | NA | TRBV7-2 | NA | CASSLGIGAGNTIYF | TGTGCCAGCAGCTTAGGGATAGGGGCTGGAAACACCATATATTTT
TRBJ1-4 | NA | TRBV5-1 | NA | CASRRQVNNNEKLFF | TGCGCCAGCCGGCGACAGGTTAACAATAATGAAAAACTGTTTTTT
TRBJ2-5 | NA | TRBV28 | NA | CASSLPMYQETQYF | TGTGCCAGCAGTTTGCCAATGTACCAAGAGACCCAGTACTTC
TRBJ2-1 | TRBD2 | TRBV5-1 | NA | CASSAGTSGRPLADYNEQFF | TGCGCCAGCAGCGCCGGGACTAGCGGGAGGCCCCTGGCCGACTACAATGAGCAGTTCTTC
TRBJ2-7 | TRBD1 | TRBV2 | NA | CASRPTTGSSYEQYF | TGTGCCAGCAGGCCCACGACAGGGAGCTCCTACGAGCAGTACTTC
TRBJ2-3 | TRBD2 | TRBV7-2 | few | CASSLGQKGGIDTQYF | TGTGCCAGCAGCTTAGGTCAAAAGGGAGGGATAGATACGCAGTATTTT
TRBJ2-2 | NA | TRBV5-1 | NA | CASSPTGTTGELFF | TGCGCCAGCAGCCCCACAGGGACCACCGGGGAGCTGTTTTTT
TRBJ1-2 | TRBD1 | TRBV18 | NA | CASSPGTGGAGSRGYTF | TGTGCCAGCTCACCCGGGACAGGGGGCGCGGGGAGTAGAGGCTACACCTTC
TRBJ1-6 | TRBD1 | TRBV4-3 | NA | CASSQVDRGNSPLHF | TGCGCCAGCAGCCAAGTCGACAGGGGAAATTCACCCCTCCACTTT
TRBJ2-7 | TRBD1 | TRBV6-6 | NA | CASSTQTGAGEQYF | TGTGCCAGCAGTACACAAACAGGGGCTGGAGAGCAGTACTTC
TRBJ2-3 | NA | TRBV27 | once | CASSLAAPDTQYF | TGTGCCAGCAGTTTGGCCGCCCCAGATACGCAGTATTTT
TRBJ1-5 | NA | TRBV6-1 | NA | CASSDFRRNQPQHF | TGTGCCAGCAGTGATTTCAGGCGCAATCAGCCCCAGCATTTT
TRBJ2-7 | TRBD2 | TRBV30 | NA | CAWSGGWDSGFYEQYF | TGTGCCTGGAGCGGGGGGTGGGACTCGGGGTTCTACGAGCAGTACTTC
TRBJ2-7 | NA | TRBV21-1 | NA | CASSGGSYEQYF | TGTGCCAGCAGCGGGGGTTCTTACGAGCAGTACTTC
TRBJ2-7 | TRBD2 | TRBV19 | NA | CASSSGLTFYEQYF | TGTGCCAGTAGCTCGGGACTAACCTTTTACGAGCAGTACTTC
TRBJ1-1 | NA | TRBV7-3 | NA | CARPGGGSTEAFF | TGTGCCAGACCCGGAGGGGGGAGCACTGAAGCTTTCTTT
TRBJ2-1 | TRBD2 | TRBV5-1 | NA | CASSLGLAGPNEQFF | TGCGCCAGCAGCTTGGGACTAGCGGGACCCAATGAGCAGTTCTTC
TRBJ2-1 | TRBD1 | TRBV6-5 | many | CASSSLQGSEQFF | TGTGCCAGCAGTTCCTTACAGGGGAGTGAGCAGTTCTTC
TRBJ2-4 | NA | TRBV5-1 | NA | CASSLSHDRTNIQYF | TGCGCCAGCAGCTTGTCCCATGACAGGACCAACATTCAGTACTTC
TRBJ2-1 | NA | TRBV18 | NA | CASSPPNREAEQFF | TGTGCCAGCTCACCCCCCAACAGGGAGGCTGAGCAGTTCTTC
TRBJ1-5 | NA | TRBV18 | NA | CASSPFAGAIGNQPQHF | TGTGCCAGCTCACCATTCGCGGGGGCGATAGGCAATCAGCCCCAGCATTTT
TRBJ1-4 | NA | TRBV19 | NA | CASSLSVLNEKLFF | TGTGCCAGTAGTTTATCGGTCCTAAATGAAAAACTGTTTTTT
TRBJ1-2 | NA | TRBV6-6 | once | CASSGHGQGGYTF | TGTGCCAGCAGTGGGCACGGCCAAGGGGGCTACACCTTC